This T cell receptor beta chain stems from a study of glioma-infiltrating T cells after dendritic cell vaccination (TCRdb year 2016). Regarding the study in general: Of the roughly 15 glioblastoma patients in the cohort, all drawn from Phase I and II dendritic cell vaccination trials, 9 were newly diagnosed and 6 had recurrent disease. Patients received autologous tumor lysate-pulsed dendritic cell vaccination between about 2003 and 2013. The vaccine consisted of monocyte-derived dendritic cells cultured less than 9 days with IL-4 and GM-CSF, then pulsed overnight with autologous tumor lysate. Each patient got three intradermal injections of the dendritic cell vaccine, spaced at biweekly intervals, in the arm below the axilla. In glioblastoma patients vaccinated with dendritic cells, deep sequencing of TCR beta CDR3 regions served to measure tumor-infiltrating lymphocyte content and to compare repertoires between tumor and blood. Survival after dendritic cell vaccination was correlated with TCR sequencing metrics, including TIL content and tumor-blood repertoire overlap. The full study reports these points: TCR clonality showed no direct relationship with survival, which suggests that a diverse polyclonal response may matter. The cohort was small and heterogeneous, only a few patients had full blood and tumor sets, and even fewer had initial-recurrent tumor pairs. Longer time to progression and overall survival after dendritic cell vaccination were predicted by higher estimated pretreatment TIL content. The three-group TCR overlap response model was characterized as speculative, and prospective validation of the model was stated to be required.

From cysteine to phenylalanine, the CDR3 is 16 amino acids long. The sequence is cut down to CDR3 DNA, 48 bases in frame from base 1. The germline V gene yields SGHDT for CDR1 and YYEEEE for CDR2. V loses 3 bases at its end and J loses 2 bases; junction bases beyond the gene matches: 7. Note on this clone: Its antigen is still unknown. No base quality values were provided; no much bigger clone lies one nucleotide off.

Using the immunoSEQ assay, TCRB CDR3 regions were amplified from about 1.9 micrograms of genomic DNA, or from all available DNA when less than that was on hand. The multiplex PCR relied on 60 forward primers for TCR V beta segments and 13 reverse primers for J beta segments. To estimate reads per starting template, synthetic control templates were spiked into each sample at limiting dilution. Sequencing produced 87 bp reads on the Illumina HiSeq System. As for the original processing: To remove PCR and sequencing errors, closely related sequences were merged with a nearest neighbor algorithm. TCR overlap was defined as the percentage of unique tumor TCR beta sequences that were also found in the peripheral blood of the same patient. As stored in TCRdb, this immuneACCESS dataset retains in-frame rearrangements with V and J assigned. A fraction of the clones does not appear; measured against another copy, unresolved V genes explain less than half of the discrepancy, and the remainder lacks a known reason. Clone size and the V and J calls come from that table; the DNA yielded D and trimming. The sample contains under 130,000 clones, about 90% of them found a single time. The ten largest clones add up to roughly 2.8% of the sample.

This sample's time point label indicates: after dendritic cell vaccination, including at tumor progression/relapse. Patients were selected for having adequate residual fresh-frozen tumor tissue and more than two years of available survival data. None of the glioblastoma patients carried an isocitrate dehydrogenase mutation, although molecular status otherwise varied. PBMC collection took place before vaccination, two weeks after the third vaccination, and at tumor progression if progression occurred. Genomic DNA was extracted with the Qiagen DNeasy Blood extraction Kit. The chain couples TRBV5-6 to TRBJ2-3, with 9 middle bases fitting TRBD1. The TCR originated in a human donor with glioblastoma. The material sequenced was blood, taken after dendritic cell vaccination. The sequenced DNA: TGTGCCAGCAGCTCCGGGACAGGGAAACCCACAGATACGCAGTATTTT. This gives the protein CASSSGTGKPTDTQYF.